This T cell receptor beta chain was sequenced during a study of TIL therapy for anti-PD-1-resistant metastatic lung cancer. Study-wide background: Median patient age was 54, ranging roughly 38-75 years. Tumors carried a median about 1.5 non-synonymous mutations per megabase.

Germline V CDR1 and CDR2: MDHEN, SYDVKM. This CDR3 is 11 amino acids long. The V end was cut by 8 bases, the J end by 5 bases, with 8 bases between. As concerns this clone: The antigen is undetermined.

Findings and caveats of the study: Many TIL product clones were absent from baseline tumor, suggesting clonal contraction. Treatment-naive, never-smoker and oncogene-addicted patients were overrepresented in this highly selected cohort.

The time point here: pre-treatment sample, taken before nivolumab and TIL therapy. The tumor samples were excised metastases, mostly pleural nodules or supraclavicular lymph nodes. The libraries were made with immunoSEQ v3. TCRdb keeps only in-frame clones here, not all; method: immunoSEQ multiplex PCR. The table includes 95,000 or so clones, 55% to 75% detected once. The sample here was tumor tissue, taken at baseline. The chain combines TRBV28 with TRBJ2-3; D not certain. The sequence came from a person between 30 and 80 years old with non-small cell lung cancer. The CDR3 sequence: CASHKGDTQYF. The CDR3 region has the DNA TGTGCCAGCCACAAGGGAGATACGCAGTATTTT.